The 32 T cell receptor beta chains below come from one sample, sequenced in a study of regulatory T cells. Study-level findings and limits: Hydrophobic residues at CDR3 positions 6 and 7 were enriched in conventional CD4+ T cells of CD3G-deficient patients.

Amplification used 52 TRBV primers and 13 TRBJ primers. Assay: immunoSEQ multiplex PCR; the TCRdb copy retains only in-frame clones and omits some. The data contain about 35,000 clones, around 89% of them singletons. These TCRs are of unknown antigen specificity. Input material: conventional CD4+ T cells sorted from blood. The receptors originated from a person aged 18-29 years with CD3G deficiency.

The rearrangement joins TRBV10-3 to TRBJ2-2; TRBD1 might be the D (6 bases). CDR3 length equals 15 residues. The ends were cut back, 6 bases at V and 4 bases at J, with 15 bases in the middle. Per germline, CDR1 ENHRY and CDR2 SYGVKD. CDR3 DNA: TGTGCCATCAGCGCAATTGGACAGTCCACCGGGGAGCTGTTTTTT. As protein: CAISAIGQSTGELFF.

J is TRBJ2-2 and V is TRBV15; no clear D gene. Germline CDR1 and CDR2: LNHNV and YYDKDF (reference sequence). V was clipped by 4 bases and J by 0 bases, with 12 bases between them. This CDR3 spans 16 amino acids. The CDR3 protein is CATSILSEPNTGELFF. CDR3 bases: TGTGCCACCAGCATATTGAGCGAACCGAACACCGGGGAGCTGTTTTTT. The full variable domain, its missing parts supplied by reference TRBV15 and TRBJ2-2, is DAMVIQNPRYQVTQFGKPVTLSCSQTLNHNVMYWYQQKSSQAPKLLFHYYDKDFNNEADTPDNFQSRRPNTSFCFLDIRSPGLGDTAMYLCATSILSEPNTGELFFGEGSRLTVL.

The J gene is TRBJ2-3, the V gene TRBV11-2; 8 bases line up with TRBD2. This CDR3 comprises 16 residues. The germline gives CDR1 SGHAT, CDR2 FQNNGV. V trimming: 5 bases; J trimming: 4 bases; junction bases outside the gene matches: 11. The CDR3 nucleotides are TGTGCCAGCAGCCGGGGGGGCCCCCAGGGCGCAGATACGCAGTATTTT. As protein: CASSRGGPQGADTQYF.

This clone has a single count. The V gene is TRBV5-1, the J gene TRBJ2-3; maybe TRBD2 (6 bases). Germline loops: CDR1 SGHRS, CDR2 YFSETQ. Trimming left V 4 bases short and J 1 base short, with 13 bases between. The CDR3 runs 15 residues. The CDR3 sequence is CASSLGTPGTDTQYF. The CDR3 nucleotides read TGCGCCAGCAGCCTCGGGACTCCCGGCACAGATACGCAGTATTTT.

The table lists this clone with a count of one. This chain links TRBV11-2 with TRBJ2-2; the D gene is possibly TRBD2 (6 bases). The length of the CDR3 is 14 residues. The V gene lost 0 bases and the J gene lost 8 bases, with 10 bases spanning the gap. Germline lookup yields CDR1 SGHAT and CDR2 FQNNGV. This CDR3 reads CASSLDWRVGELFF. The DNA for the CDR3 is TGTGCCAGCAGCTTAGATTGGAGGGTTGGGGAGCTGTTTTTT.

The chain carries TRBV28 and TRBJ2-2; a weak D match, TRBD1 (6 bases). This CDR3 has 14 residues. Germline lookup yields CDR1 MDHEN and CDR2 SYDVKM. V lost 8 bases to trimming and J lost 4 bases, with 14 bases between them. CDR3 region: CASDGRGSTGELFF. CDR3 bases: TGTGCCAGCGACGGCAGGGGTTCCACCGGGGAGCTGTTTTTT.

The V gene is TRBV6-6, the J gene TRBJ2-1; perhaps D is TRBD1 or TRBD2 (5 bases each). Trimming pared 7 bases from V and 8 bases from J, leaving 15 bases between. CDR1 MNHNY and CDR2 SVGAGI come from the germline V gene (reference sequence). The CDR3 has 13 residues. The CDR3 DNA reads TGTGCCAGCAACCATAGGTCGGGGCATGAGCAGTTCTTC. Its translation is CASNHRSGHEQFF.

This chain connects TRBV7-9 to TRBJ2-1; 12 nucleotides align to TRBD2. Germline V gene sequence: CDR1 SEHNR, CDR2 FQNEAQ (reference sequence). With V trimmed by 5 bases and J by 0 bases, 5 bases remained unmatched. The CDR3 covers 17 residues. CDR3 in amino acids: CASSTASGRASYNEQFF. The CDR3, as DNA: TGTGCCAGCAGCACCGCTAGCGGGAGGGCCTCCTACAATGAGCAGTTCTTC.

The chain carries TRBV28 and TRBJ2-1; D possibly corresponds to TRBD1 (6 bases). The CDR3 extends over 14 amino acids. Between the trimmed V and J ends, which lost 2 bases and 2 bases, there was a span of 7 bases. CDR1 MDHEN and CDR2 SYDVKM come from the germline V gene. Here the CDR3 DNA reads TGTGCCAGCAGTTTAGGGGGCCCCTACAATGAGCAGTTCTTC. Its protein product is CASSLGGPYNEQFF.

The V gene is TRBV19, the J gene TRBJ2-1; D possibly uses TRBD1 or TRBD2 (5 bases each). This CDR3 is built from 13 residues. CDR1 is LNHDA, CDR2 SQIVND, per germline (reference sequence). The ends were cut back, 4 bases at V and 10 bases at J, with 14 bases in the middle. In nucleotides, the CDR3 is TGTGCCAGTAGTACCATCGGGACGGGAGAGCAGTTCTTC. This encodes CASSTIGTGEQFF. The full variable domain, completed using reference TRBV19 and TRBJ2-1, is DGGITQSPKYLFRKEGQNVTLSCEQNLNHDAMYWYRQDPGQGLRLIYYSQIVNDFQKGDIAEGYSVSREKKESFPLTVTSAQKNPTAFYLCASSTIGTGEQFFGPGTRLTVL.

J is TRBJ2-5 and V is TRBV6-6, with D possibly matching TRBD1 (6 bases). The J call may be wrong; the DNA end is better matched by TRBJ2-7. In germline, CDR1 is MNHNY, CDR2 SVGAGI (reference sequence). The CDR3 consists of 13 residues. The CDR3 spells CASSYGQSYEQYF. The CDR3 DNA reads TGTGCCAGCAGTTATGGACAGTCTTACGAGCAGTACTTC.

The rearrangement joins TRBV7-9 to TRBJ2-5; possibly TRBD1 or TRBD2 for D (5 bases each). This CDR3 region has 15 residues. V lost 5 bases to trimming and J lost 5 bases, with 18 bases between them. CDR1 is SEHNR and CDR2 is FQNEAQ in the germline V gene (reference sequence). This CDR3 reads CASSAGAYALETQYF. The CDR3 coding sequence is TGTGCCAGCAGCGCCGGGGCCTATGCCCTTGAGACCCAGTACTTC. Variable domain in full (rest from reference TRBV7-9 and TRBJ2-5): DTGVSQNPRHKITKRGQNVTFRCDPISEHNRLYWYRQTLGQGPEFLTYFQNEAQLEKSRLLSDRFSAERPKGSFSTLEIQRTEQGDSAMYLCASSAGAYALETQYFGPGTRLLVL.

The V gene is TRBV6-1, the J gene TRBJ2-6, with D perhaps TRBD1 (7 bases). Germline V gene lookup returns CDR1 MNHNS and CDR2 SASEGT. The CDR3 length is 15 residues. V lost 7 bases to trimming and J lost 4 bases, with 14 bases between them. The CDR3 spells CASTPGGLGANVLTF. In nucleotides, the CDR3 is TGTGCCAGCACCCCAGGGGGGCTCGGGGCCAACGTCCTGACTTTC.

The rearrangement joins TRBV19 to TRBJ2-3, with D possibly TRBD2 on 6 matching bases. Germline-derived CDR1 and CDR2 are LNHDA and SQIVND (reference sequence). Trimming removed 3 bases from V and 1 base from J, with 8 bases in between. The CDR3 loop spans 14 amino acids. CDR3: CASSMGGGTDTQYF. The CDR3 region has the DNA TGTGCCAGTAGTATGGGGGGTGGCACAGATACGCAGTATTTT.

The genes are TRBV7-8 and TRBJ2-7, with TRBD2 identical over 8 bases. The J segment lost 6 bases and the V segment lost 5 bases, leaving 9 bases of the junction unmatched. The CDR3 is 14 residues long. The germline V gene has CDR1 SGHVS and CDR2 FQNEAQ. The CDR3 sequence is CASSRTVTSGEQYF. The CDR3 DNA is TGTGCCAGCAGCCGGACCGTAACTAGCGGCGAGCAGTACTTC. Looking up the rest from reference TRBV7-8 and TRBJ2-7 gives the full variable domain: GAGVSQSPRYKVAKRGQDVALRCDPISGHVSLFWYQQALGQGPEFLTYFQNEAQLDKSGLPSDRFFAERPEGSVSTLKIQRTQQEDSAVYLCASSRTVTSGEQYFGPGTRLTVT.

This clone is medium-sized (0.01 to 0.1%). V gene TRBV28 combines with J gene TRBJ1-4; no firm D call. V gave up 6 bases and J gave up 8 bases, with 16 bases separating them. The CDR3 covers 14 residues. Germline V gene lookup returns CDR1 MDHEN and CDR2 SYDVKM. This CDR3 is CASRPRERHEKLFF. In nucleotides, the CDR3 is TGTGCCAGCAGACCCCGGGAGAGGCACGAAAAACTGTTTTTT. The full variable domain, completed using reference TRBV28 and TRBJ1-4, is DVKVTQSSRYLVKRTGEKVFLECVQDMDHENMFWYRQDPGLGLRLIYFSYDVKMKEKGDIPEGYSVSREKKERFSLILESASTNQTSMYLCASRPRERHEKLFFGSGTQLSVL.

This clone was counted a few times. V and J are TRBV7-9 and TRBJ1-2; no definite D call. V lost 0 bases to trimming and J lost 3 bases, with 5 bases between them. CDR3 length: 13 residues. CDR1 and CDR2 (germline): SEHNR, FQNEAQ (reference sequence). As DNA, the CDR3 is TGTGCCAGCAGCTTAGCTACGGACTATGGCTACACCTTC. This sequence encodes CASSLATDYGYTF.

V gene TRBV6-1 combines with J gene TRBJ2-6; 9 positions agree with TRBD2. V gave up 0 bases and J gave up 0 bases; unmatched junction bases: 3. This CDR3 contains 18 residues. The germline V gene has CDR1 MNHNS and CDR2 SASEGT. This CDR3 reads CASSEAGGGASGANVLTF. CDR3 in DNA: TGTGCCAGCAGTGAAGCGGGCGGGGGGGCCTCTGGGGCCAACGTCCTGACTTTC.

This clone was observed once. The gene calls are TRBV6-1 and TRBJ2-3; no reliable D call. The V gene's germline CDR1 is MNHNS and CDR2 SASEGT. There are 14 residues in the CDR3. The V and J ends lost 4 bases and 2 bases respectively, with 10 bases between them. CDR3 sequence reads: CASSARTYTDTQYF. The CDR3 DNA follows: TGTGCCAGCAGTGCTAGAACCTACACAGATACGCAGTATTTT.

The genes are TRBV6-1 and TRBJ2-7; D may correspond to TRBD1 or TRBD2 (5 bases each). Germline values: CDR1 MNHNS, CDR2 SASEGT. V lost 6 bases and J 2 bases, leaving 14 bases between the germline ends. This CDR3 is built from 14 residues. CDR3 amino acids: CASSLSGRTYEQYF. The CDR3 DNA is TGTGCCAGCAGCCTCTCGGGGCGAACCTACGAGCAGTACTTC.

This chain joins TRBV6-1 and TRBJ2-7, with TRBD1 matching 7 bases. The CDR3 runs 14 residues. Germline CDR1 reads MNHNS; CDR2 reads SASEGT. With V trimmed by 0 bases and J by 6 bases, 5 bases remained unmatched. CDR3 nucleotides: TGTGCCAGCAGTGAAGCCACAGGGGCGGGCGAGCAGTACTTC. Translated, it gives CASSEATGAGEQYF.

The rearrangement joins TRBV6-1 to TRBJ2-2, with 7 bases lining up with TRBD1. V shed 1 base and J 6 bases; nucleotides not matched to a gene: 5. CDR1 and CDR2 (germline): MNHNS, SASEGT. This CDR3 has 15 residues. The CDR3 sequence is CASSEGDRGAGELFF. For the CDR3, the DNA is TGTGCCAGCAGTGAAGGGGACAGAGGCGCCGGGGAGCTGTTTTTT.

The rearrangement uses TRBV19 and TRBJ2-1; 7 bases fit TRBD2. The CDR3 runs to 14 residues. Unmatched junction bases numbered 5, after V lost 2 bases and J lost 7 bases. Germline CDR1 LNHDA, CDR2 SQIVND (reference sequence). CDR3 loop: CASSISGGRNEQFF. The CDR3 DNA sequence: TGTGCCAGTAGTATATCGGGGGGTAGGAATGAGCAGTTCTTC.

The rearrangement joins TRBV10-3 to TRBJ2-5, with D unresolved. Deletions cut 6 bases from V and 4 bases from J, with 9 bases between. The CDR3 is made up of 12 amino acids. Germline-derived CDR1 and CDR2 are ENHRY and SYGVKD. The CDR3 sequence is CAISPDAETQYF. The CDR3 bases are TGTGCCATCAGCCCGGACGCAGAGACCCAGTACTTC.

The genes are TRBV6-1 and TRBJ1-2; possibly TRBD1 for D (5 bases). V was cut by 4 bases and J by 2 bases, with 11 bases left in between. Per the germline V gene, CDR1 is MNHNS and CDR2 is SASEGT. This CDR3 contains 14 residues. CDR3 amino acids: CASSVLPGNYGYTF. CDR3 coding DNA: TGTGCCAGCAGTGTATTACCAGGGAACTATGGCTACACCTTC.

CDR3 bases: TGCGCCAGCAGCCAAACCCCCTTGGGGGAGACCCAGTACTTC. It translates to CASSQTPLGETQYF. The rearrangement joins TRBV5-1 to TRBJ2-5; no reliable D call. The V end lost 4 bases, the J end lost 5 bases, and 15 bases lay between the germline ends. The CDR3 has 14 residues. Germline V gene data show CDR1 as SGHRS and CDR2 as YFSETQ.

The chain combines TRBV5-1 with TRBJ2-7; TRBD1 matches at 9 bases. Germline-derived CDR1 and CDR2 are SGHRS and YFSETQ. CDR3 length: 15 amino acids. The junction had 6 bases not matched to a gene; V was cut back by 4 bases and J by 1 base. Written as DNA, the CDR3 is TGCGCCAGCAGCGCCGGGACAGGGAGGTCCTACGAGCAGTACTTC. It is translated as CASSAGTGRSYEQYF.

Note on this clone: Other nucleotide sequences in the sample specify the same CDR3. The V gene is TRBV5-1, the J gene TRBJ2-7; D unclear. CDR1 and CDR2 (germline): SGHRS, YFSETQ. CDR3 length equals 13 residues. Trimming took 0 bases from V and 4 from J, leaving 8 bases between them. The CDR3 sequence is CASSLAAGYEQYF. In DNA, the CDR3 is TGCGCCAGCAGCTTGGCCGCTGGGTACGAGCAGTACTTC.

V usage is TRBV10-3 and J usage is TRBJ2-5; unclear D gene. Matching the DNA end better, TRBJ2-7 makes the J call doubtful. CDR3 length: 11 amino acids. Germline CDR1 and CDR2: ENHRY and SYGVKD. CDR3 amino acids: CAIGRGYEQYF. The CDR3, as DNA: TGTGCCATCGGTCGTGGCTACGAGCAGTACTTC.

The chain has TRBV28 and TRBJ1-4; the D gene is possibly TRBD1 (5 bases). V shed 4 bases and J shed 8 bases, with 17 bases lying between them. Germline V gene data show CDR1 as MDHEN and CDR2 as SYDVKM. The CDR3 is 15 residues long. CDR3 in amino acids: CASSSNWGEGEKLFF. The DNA for the CDR3 is TGTGCCAGCAGTTCCAACTGGGGTGAGGGGGAAAAACTGTTTTTT.

The rearrangement uses TRBV18 and TRBJ1-1, with D perhaps matching TRBD1 (5 bases). Germline CDR1 and CDR2: KGHSH and LQKENI. CDR3 length equals 13 residues. Trimming stripped 3 bases from V and 3 bases from J, with 8 bases between. The CDR3 bases are TGTGCCAGCTCACCCCGCAGGGACACTGAAGCTTTCTTT. It encodes CASSPRRDTEAFF.

CDR3 DNA sequence: TGTGCCAGCAGTTTTGTGCGATACAATGAGCAGTTCTTC. This translates into CASSFVRYNEQFF. The chain combines TRBV27 with TRBJ2-1, with unresolved D. CDR1 and CDR2 (germline): MNHEY, SMNVEV (reference sequence). The CDR3 sequence is 13 residues long. V lost 3 bases and J 4 bases, leaving 7 bases between the germline ends.